This T cell receptor beta chain was obtained from a study of cytomegalovirus exposure and HLA in healthy donors (TCRdb year 2017). About the full investigation: According to a later analysis, the approximately 120 validation repertoires were produced on the same platform as the 700 or so repertoires of the first cohort. To predict cytomegalovirus infection status, the study brought together high-throughput TCR immunosequencing, statistical association of individual TCRs with disease status, and machine learning. The study aimed to test whether cataloging public T cell receptors could reveal signatures of past pathogen exposure. In addition to the first cohort of hundreds of subjects, a separate validation cohort of approximately 130 different subjects was used. Points the paper makes about the study in general: The classifier was reported to diagnose cytomegalovirus status with high specificity and sensitivity in both the original and validation cohorts. In a later analysis, TCRs clustered in the first cohort were found to also tend to co-occur in the roughly 130 validation repertoires, with over 90% of cluster scores above 0. Across donors, most TCR sequences were observed very rarely, whereas some public TCRs were present in many individuals. All 130 or so repertoires were used to score co-occurrence in the validation cohort in a later analysis, because that analysis had no HLA typing for the cohort. In vitro tests confirmed that a few of the cytomegalovirus-associated TCR beta chains recognize cytomegalovirus antigens. In the study, some 160 TCR beta chains were listed as associated with cytomegalovirus. According to the authors, the approach could potentially be generalized to other disease states and immunological phenotypes.

To note about this clone: Its recognized antigen is unknown. The sample holds no much larger clone one base away, and base qualities are not on file.

Separate from the approximately 700-subject first cohort, the validation cohort of around 130 subjects was the group to which the donors belonged. The germline ends are 8 bases apart after V is trimmed by 0 bases and J by 8 bases. The germline V gene sets CDR1 to LGHNA and CDR2 to YSLEER. The CDR3 measures 13 amino acids from cysteine to phenylalanine. Only the CDR3 DNA stays, 39 bases, in frame from base 1. The protocol used for the library was the immunoSEQ multiplex PCR assay. Processing in the source paper ran as follows. A statistical classification framework was built to diagnose cytomegalovirus status from the catalog of TCR beta chain sequences. Entries here come from immuneACCESS through TCRdb and include only in-frame sequences with V and J called. Some clones fail to appear in such tables; in the studies checked, an unresolved V gene covers under half of the shortfall, and the cause of the remainder is unknown. From that table come the V and J calls and clone size; the DNA was used to work out D and trimming. For this sample there are 55,000 to 70,000 clones; over 90% appear just once. Under 2.5% of the sample rests with the top ten.

The V and J genes are TRBV4-3 and TRBJ2-1; TRBD2 is a possible D gene, resting on 6 matching bases. Sequenced sample: PBMCs. This sequence was found in a young man in good health and CMV-seronegative. In nucleotides, the sequence is TGCGCCAGCAGCCAAGATCCGGGGGATGAGCAGTTCTTC. It translates to CASSQDPGDEQFF.